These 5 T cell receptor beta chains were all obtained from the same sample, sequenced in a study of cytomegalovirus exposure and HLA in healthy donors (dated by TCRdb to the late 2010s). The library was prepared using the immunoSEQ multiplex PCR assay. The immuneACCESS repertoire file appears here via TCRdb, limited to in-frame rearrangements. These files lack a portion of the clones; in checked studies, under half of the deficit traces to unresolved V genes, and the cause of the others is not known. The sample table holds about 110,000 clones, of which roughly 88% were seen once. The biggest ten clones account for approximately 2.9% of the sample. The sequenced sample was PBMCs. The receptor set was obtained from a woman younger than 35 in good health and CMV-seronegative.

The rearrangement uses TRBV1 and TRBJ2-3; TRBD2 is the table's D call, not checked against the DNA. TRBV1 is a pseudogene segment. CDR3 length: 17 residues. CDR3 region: CTSSQGGLPLSTDTQYF. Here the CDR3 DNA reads TGCACCAGCAGCCAAGGCGGGCTCCCCTTAAGCACAGATACGCAGTATTTT.

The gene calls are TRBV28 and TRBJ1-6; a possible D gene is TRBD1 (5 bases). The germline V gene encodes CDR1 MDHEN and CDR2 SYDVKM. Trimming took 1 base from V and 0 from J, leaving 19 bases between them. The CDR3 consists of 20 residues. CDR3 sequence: CASSLYWGVEGSSYNSPLHF. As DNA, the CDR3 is TGTGCCAGCAGTTTATATTGGGGGGTTGAGGGCAGCTCCTATAATTCACCCCTCCACTTT.

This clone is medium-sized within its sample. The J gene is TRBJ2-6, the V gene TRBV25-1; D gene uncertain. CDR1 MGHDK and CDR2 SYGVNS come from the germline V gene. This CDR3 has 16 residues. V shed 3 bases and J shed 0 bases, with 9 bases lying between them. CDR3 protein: CASSDRGSSGANVLTF. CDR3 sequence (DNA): TGTGCCAGCAGTGATCGAGGATCCTCTGGGGCCAACGTCCTGACTTTC.

The CDR3 is CASSMGGTDTQYF. The CDR3 DNA reads TGTGCCAGTAGTATGGGGGGGACCGATACGCAGTATTTT. The rearrangement links TRBV19 to TRBJ2-3; 7 nucleotides line up with TRBD2. The CDR3 covers 13 residues. Germline CDR1 LNHDA, CDR2 SQIVND (reference sequence). V shed 3 bases and J 6 bases; nucleotides not matched to a gene: 3.

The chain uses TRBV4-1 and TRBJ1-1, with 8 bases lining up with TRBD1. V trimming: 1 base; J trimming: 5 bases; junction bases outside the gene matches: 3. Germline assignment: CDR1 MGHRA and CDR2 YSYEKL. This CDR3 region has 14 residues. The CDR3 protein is CASSQGQGITEAFF. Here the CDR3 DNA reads TGCGCCAGCAGCCAAGGACAGGGGATAACTGAAGCTTTCTTT.